The next 6 T cell receptor beta chains were all read from a single sample in a study of T cell therapy after organ transplantation. Indicated time point: 20-29 weeks after completion of therapy. Sequencing was performed with immunoSEQ multiplex PCR; in TCRdb, only in-frame clones are kept and a portion is missing. The repertoire holds over 20,000 clones, with 84% as singletons. Their cognate antigens are unknown. The sample was CD8+ T cells from blood, taken after autologous CMV-specific T cell therapy. These receptors were obtained from a human patient who had received a solid organ transplant and had CMV disease. These T cells may partly come from the graft donor.

Of note for this clone: Only one base separates this from a far larger clonotype, so it likely reflects a read error. Here the CDR3 reads CASSYGGSYEQYF. CDR3 bases: TGTGCCAGCAGTTATGGCGGATCCTACGAGCAGTACTTC. This rearrangement joins TRBV10-3 to TRBJ2-7; D is ambiguous. The CDR3 loop spans 13 amino acids. Germline CDR1 reads ENHRY; CDR2 reads SYGVKD.

A single count supports this clone. The genes are TRBV7-8 and TRBJ2-1; 7 nucleotides agree with TRBD2. V shed 2 bases and J 8 bases; nucleotides not matched to a gene: 18. The CDR3 loop spans 18 amino acids. Germline V lookup: CDR1 SGHVS, CDR2 FQNEAQ. CDR3 sequence: CASSLTYLGRGSGDEQFF. CDR3 nucleotides: TGTGCCAGCAGCTTAACTTATTTAGGGCGCGGGAGTGGCGATGAGCAGTTCTTC. The whole variable domain, remainder taken from reference TRBV7-8 and TRBJ2-1, is GAGVSQSPRYKVAKRGQDVALRCDPISGHVSLFWYQQALGQGPEFLTYFQNEAQLDKSGLPSDRFFAERPEGSVSTLKIQRTQQEDSAVYLCASSLTYLGRGSGDEQFFGPGTRLTVL.

The CDR3 sequence: CASGLTPDRLADTQYF. The CDR3 DNA follows: TGTGCTAGTGGTTTGACACCGGACAGGCTGGCAGATACGCAGTATTTT. The rearrangement joins TRBV12-5 to TRBJ2-3; 7 bases map to TRBD1. Germline CDR1 LGHNT, CDR2 FRNRAP. The CDR3 extends over 16 amino acids. The trim removed 2 bases at V and 4 bases at J, leaving 9 bases unmatched. The full variable domain, with the rest looked up from reference TRBV12-5 and TRBJ2-3, is DARVTQTPRHKVTEMGQEVTMRCQPILGHNTVFWYRQTMMQGLELLAYFRNRAPLDDSGMPKDRFSAEMPDATLATLKIQPSEPRDSAVYFCASGLTPDRLADTQYFGPGTRLTVL.

CDR3 in amino acids: CASSLAVLAGHYNEQFF. The CDR3 DNA sequence: TGTGCCAGCAGCTTGGCGGTCCTAGCGGGACACTACAATGAGCAGTTCTTC. The chain has TRBV5-8 and TRBJ2-1, with TRBD2 identical over 9 bases. V lost 0 bases, J lost 3 bases, and 7 bases stayed unmatched. The CDR3 is 17 residues long. Per germline, CDR1 SGHTS and CDR2 YDEGEE. Together with reference TRBV5-8 and TRBJ2-1, the CDR3 gives the full variable domain: EAGVTQSPTHLIKTRGQQATLRCSPISGHTSVYWYQQALGLGLQFLLWYDEGEERNRGNFPPRFSGRQFPNYSSELNVNALELEDSALYLCASSLAVLAGHYNEQFFGPGTRLTVL.

This sequence joins TRBV7-6 and TRBJ2-1, with D possibly being TRBD2 (5 bases). Trimming shortened V by 1 base and J by 5 bases, and 9 bases separated the two germline ends. Germline V gives CDR1 SGHVS, CDR2 FNYEAQ. There are 14 residues in the CDR3. This CDR3 reads CASSLETRDNEQFF. The DNA for the CDR3 is TGTGCCAGCAGCTTAGAAACTAGAGACAATGAGCAGTTCTTC.

This clone appeared a single time. V and J are TRBV4-2 and TRBJ2-3; 7 bases are shared with TRBD2. This CDR3 is 16 amino acids long. Per the germline V gene, CDR1 is LGHNA and CDR2 is YNFKEQ. Trimming removed 0 bases from V and 1 base from J; junction bases left unmatched: 4. CDR3 residues: CASSQDLSGGTDTQYF. Written as DNA, the CDR3 is TGTGCCAGCAGCCAAGATCTGAGCGGGGGCACAGATACGCAGTATTTT.